Following are 23 T cell receptor beta chains from one sample sequenced in a study of response to subunit inactivated influenza vaccine. TCRdb processed the RT-PCR reads anew with MiXCR; each CDR3 protein has one entry. Counted here are roughly 180,000 distinct CDR3 sequences, around 8.8% occurring once; the ten biggest clones make up approximately 11%. Here the sequenced sample was non-naive T cells sorted from PBMCs, taken on the day of vaccination. These receptors were collected from a middle-aged man who received an inactivated influenza vaccine.

The chain employs TRBV20-1 and TRBJ2-7, with 7 bases that match TRBD1. This CDR3 spans 12 amino acids. The ends lost 7 bases at V and 3 bases at J; junction bases unmatched: 6. Germline V gene sequence: CDR1 DFQATT, CDR2 SNEGSKA (reference sequence). CDR3 region: CSVVGGRYEQYF. CDR3 DNA sequence: TGCAGTGTGGTAGGGGGCCGCTACGAGCAGTACTTC.

In this sample, this clonotype turned up many times. The chain recombines TRBV11-2 with TRBJ2-1, with 11 bases aligning to TRBD2. V trimming: 5 bases; J trimming: 4 bases; junction bases outside the gene matches: 10. CDR1 and CDR2 (germline): SGHAT, FQNNGV. This CDR3 spans 17 amino acids. The CDR3 is CASSGATSGTGYNEQFF. CDR3 DNA sequence: TGTGCCAGCAGCGGCGCGACTAGCGGGACTGGGTACAATGAGCAGTTCTTC. The full variable domain, with the rest looked up from reference TRBV11-2 and TRBJ2-1, is EAGVAQSPRYKIIEKRQSVAFWCNPISGHATLYWYQQILGQGPKLLIQFQNNGVVDDSQLPKDRFSAERLKGVDSTLKIQPAKLEDSAVYLCASSGATSGTGYNEQFFGPGTRLTVL.

This clonotype was observed a handful of times. The chain uses TRBV7-2 and TRBJ1-1, with D tentatively TRBD1 (6 bases). The V gene lost 3 bases and the J gene lost 1 base, with 9 bases spanning the gap. CDR1 is SGHTA and CDR2 is FQGNSA in the germline V gene. The length of the CDR3 is 14 residues. As DNA, the CDR3 is TGTGCCAGCAGCTTTGGACAGTCGAACACTGAAGCTTTCTTT. Translating it yields CASSFGQSNTEAFF.

A word on this clonotype: A much larger clone is a single base away; this may be a read error. This chain uses TRBV20-1 with TRBJ2-5; D could derive from TRBD1 or TRBD2 (5 bases each). CDR1 DFQATT and CDR2 SNEGSKA come from the germline V gene (reference sequence). The CDR3 covers 14 residues. CDR3 DNA: TGCAGTGCTAGAAATGGGGGAGAGGGAGAGATCCAGTACTTC. It is translated as CSARNGGEGEIQYF.

This clonotype has a handful of counts. The chain carries TRBV4-3 and TRBJ1-2, with a possible D match to TRBD1 (5 bases). Trimming cost V 0 bases and J 4 bases, with 12 bases left between them. The CDR3 sequence is 15 residues long. Germline V gene lookup returns CDR1 LGHNA and CDR2 YSLEER. This CDR3 reads CASSQDGRGIYGYTF. The CDR3 coding sequence is TGCGCCAGCAGCCAAGATGGGAGGGGAATCTATGGCTACACCTTC.

The V gene is TRBV10-3, the J gene TRBJ2-7, with TRBD1 identical over 12 bases. Trimming at V came to 6 bases and at J to 6 bases, leaving 6 bases not matched to a gene. Per germline, CDR1 ENHRY and CDR2 SYGVKD. The CDR3 spans 14 residues. CDR3 DNA: TGTGCCATCAGGGGACAGGGGGCGCCTTTCGAGCAGTACTTC. Its protein product is CAIRGQGAPFEQYF.

The rearrangement uses TRBV20-1 and TRBJ2-3; 11 bases match TRBD2. Germline CDR1 is DFQATT and CDR2 is SNEGSKA (reference sequence). The CDR3 has 15 amino acids. V trimming: 6 bases; J trimming: 3 bases; junction bases outside the gene matches: 8. The CDR3: CSAPNSGGATDTQYF. The CDR3 nucleotides are TGCAGTGCCCCCAATAGCGGGGGGGCAACAGATACGCAGTATTTT.

This clonotype has a count of ten or more. The chain uses TRBV29-1 and TRBJ1-1, with 9 nucleotides matching TRBD1. Germline CDR1 is SQVTM and CDR2 is ANQGSEA. Trimming at V came to 4 bases and at J to 3 bases, leaving 3 bases not matched to a gene. The CDR3 totals 13 residues. CDR3 protein: CSVVRDRDTEAFF. The CDR3 nucleotides are TGCAGCGTTGTTAGGGACAGGGACACTGAAGCTTTCTTT. Together with reference TRBV29-1 and TRBJ1-1, the CDR3 gives the full variable domain: SAVISQKPSRDICQRGTSLTIQCQVDSQVTMMFWYRQQPGQSLTLIATANQGSEATYESGFVIDKFPISRPNLTFSTLTVSNMSPEDSSIYLCSVVRDRDTEAFFGQGTRLTVV.

This clonotype has a handful of counts. The chain couples TRBV7-9 to TRBJ2-7; D unresolved. Germline V gene data show CDR1 as SEHNR and CDR2 as FQNEAQ (reference sequence). CDR3 length equals 12 residues. Trimming left V 4 bases short and J 2 bases short, with 6 bases between. The CDR3 nucleotides are TGTGCCAGCAGCTCACCCCCCTACGAGCAGTACTTC. Protein product: CASSSPPYEQYF.

This clonotype was detected only a few times. CDR3 sequence (DNA): TGTGCCAGCAGCCAAGAACGGAGGGATTCACCCCTCCACTTT. This translates into CASSQERRDSPLHF. J is TRBJ1-6 and V is TRBV4-2, with no clear D. Looked up from germline, CDR1 is LGHNA and CDR2 is YNFKEQ. CDR3 length: 14 amino acids. V was trimmed by 0 bases and J by 8 bases, leaving 8 bases between them.

Many counts were recorded for this clonotype. This chain uses TRBV25-1 with TRBJ2-3; 13 positions agree with TRBD2. With 4 bases clipped from V and 3 bases from J, the junction kept 4 bases outside the gene matches. The CDR3 consists of 16 residues. The germline gives CDR1 MGHDK, CDR2 SYGVNS. The CDR3 DNA sequence: TGTGCCAGCAGTGGAACGACTAGCGGGAGGACAGATACGCAGTATTTT. Its translation is CASSGTTSGRTDTQYF.

This clonotype has only a few counts. This chain joins TRBV29-1 and TRBJ1-2; D may be TRBD1 (5 bases). V lost 5 bases to trimming and J lost 2 bases, with 12 bases between them. The CDR3 has 13 residues. Germline V CDR1 and CDR2: SQVTM, ANQGSEA. CDR3 region: CSVSMGGNYGYTF. The CDR3 bases are TGCAGCGTTTCGATGGGGGGGAACTATGGCTACACCTTC.

This clonotype appeared a few times. This sequence joins TRBV5-1 and TRBJ2-1, with D unclear. This CDR3 spans 15 amino acids. The germline V gene has CDR1 SGHRS and CDR2 YFSETQ. V lost 0 bases and J lost 4, with 11 bases in between. The CDR3 bases are TGCGCCAGCAGCTTGGCCGTCAGGCCATACAATGAGCAGTTCTTC. It translates to CASSLAVRPYNEQFF. The variable domain in full, completed from reference TRBV5-1 and TRBJ2-1, reads KAGVTQTPRYLIKTRGQQVTLSCSPISGHRSVSWYQQTPGQGLQFLFEYFSETQRNKGNFPGRFSGRQFSNSRSEMNVSTLELGDSALYLCASSLAVRPYNEQFFGPGTRLTVL.

This clonotype was detected many times. The J gene is TRBJ2-2, the V gene TRBV7-2; 9 nucleotides agree with TRBD2. The germline gives CDR1 SGHTA, CDR2 FQGNSA. J was trimmed by 6 bases and V by 2 bases; bases with no gene match: 1. CDR3 length: 14 residues. DNA for the CDR3: TGTGCCAGCAGCTTAAAGCGGGAGGCCGGGGAGCTGTTTTTT. It specifies CASSLKREAGELFF.

The chain has TRBV4-1 and TRBJ2-7; D is possibly TRBD1 (6 bases). The CDR3 runs to 17 residues. Germline values: CDR1 MGHRA, CDR2 YSYEKL. The V and J ends lost 0 bases and 2 bases respectively, with 17 bases between them. CDR3 bases: TGCGCCAGCAGCCAAGATTTTGACAGGCAGATCCCCTACGAGCAGTACTTC. Residues: CASSQDFDRQIPYEQYF.

A word on this clonotype: It may be a read error: a sequence one base away is much more abundant. The rearrangement uses TRBV3-1 and TRBJ2-3; 7 positions agree with TRBD2. Germline CDR1 is LGHDT and CDR2 is YNNKEL (reference sequence). The CDR3 length is 15 residues. V dropped 4 bases and J dropped 5; count of bases not matched to a gene: 9. The CDR3 DNA follows: TGTGCCAGCAGCCCAGGGCTAGCGGTAAAAGATACGCAGTATTTT. Amino acid sequence: CASSPGLAVKDTQYF.

The table lists this clonotype with many counts. The CDR3 region is CSARELRTGGGQPQHF. CDR3 in DNA: TGCAGTGCTAGAGAACTCCGAACAGGGGGCGGACAGCCCCAGCATTTT. The rearrangement uses TRBV20-1 and TRBJ1-5; 9 nucleotides match TRBD1. The CDR3 contains 16 residues. J lost 7 bases, V lost 0 bases, and 10 bases had no gene match. Germline lookup yields CDR1 DFQATT and CDR2 SNEGSKA (reference sequence).

This chain connects TRBV5-1 to TRBJ2-3; possible D gene TRBD2, 6 bases. Germline lookup yields CDR1 SGHRS and CDR2 YFSETQ. The CDR3 runs 15 residues. Trimming took off 1 base at V and 8 bases at J, with 17 bases between the two ends. CDR3 protein: CASSLSGPPEGTQYF. CDR3 DNA: TGCGCCAGCAGCTTGTCGGGACCCCCGGAGGGTACGCAGTATTTT.

In its sample, this clonotype was seen many times. The V gene is TRBV10-3, the J gene TRBJ2-7; D uncertain. CDR1 is ENHRY and CDR2 is SYGVKD in the germline V gene. Trimming shortened V by 8 bases and J by 6 bases, and 11 bases separated the two germline ends. The CDR3 is made up of 11 amino acids. The CDR3 loop is CAIQSSSEQYF. CDR3 nucleotides: TGTGCCATCCAGTCCAGTAGCGAGCAGTACTTC.

This clonotype was recorded at least ten times. The chain is built from TRBV7-3 and TRBJ2-2; D gene uncertain. The CDR3 totals 15 residues. In germline, CDR1 is SGHTA, CDR2 FQGTGA. The V end lost 6 bases, the J end lost 0 bases, and 11 bases lay between the germline ends. The CDR3 region has the DNA TGTGCCAGCAGTCAATATGGGGCGAACACCGGGGAGCTGTTTTTT. This encodes CASSQYGANTGELFF.

The sample holds many counts of this clonotype. The chain recombines TRBV6-2 or TRBV6-3 with TRBJ2-1, with a possible D match to TRBD2 (9 bases). The CDR3 runs 20 residues. Germline assignment: CDR1 MNHEY and CDR2 SVGEGT. Trimming removed 0 bases at V and 3 bases at J, with 24 bases between. CDR3 region: CASSYSRTGLWTSDYNEQFF. In DNA form, the CDR3 reads TGTGCCAGCAGTTACTCTAGGACAGGGTTATGGACTAGCGACTACAATGAGCAGTTCTTC.

The gene calls are TRBV7-2 and TRBJ2-7; 10 positions agree with TRBD1. Looked up from germline, CDR1 is SGHTA and CDR2 is FQGNSA. The CDR3 spans 15 residues. Unmatched junction bases numbered 6, after V lost 4 bases and J lost 3 bases. The CDR3: CASSYRQGANYEQYF. The CDR3 DNA follows: TGTGCCAGCAGCTATCGACAGGGGGCCAACTACGAGCAGTACTTC.

The V call is TRBV4-3, the J call TRBJ2-2, with D tentatively TRBD2 (7 bases). Germline V gene data show CDR1 as LGHNA and CDR2 as YSLEER. The CDR3 length is 16 residues. V shed 1 base and J shed 6 bases, with 15 bases lying between them. CDR3 residues: CASSQVRGGGAGELFF. The CDR3 coding sequence is TGCGCCAGCAGCCAAGTCCGCGGGGGCGGGGCCGGGGAGCTGTTTTTT.